The present entry profiles one T cell receptor beta chain with its context. This sample was taken from a study of blood T cell repertoires in COVID-19. Study-wide background: The study drew acute and convalescent COVID-19 samples from the United States, Italy and Spain. T cells, B-cell-depleted T cells, or PBMCs provided the cDNA or gDNA that served as material.

Study processing details: Cell counts per sample came from amplifying reference gene primers. Data came from immunoSEQ multiplex PCR; TCRdb stores just in-frame clones and leaves some out. V and J calls and clone size are given by that table; D and trimming were obtained from the DNA. The data hold 70,000 to 90,000 clones, with 88% observed a single time. Sequenced: peripheral blood. This TCR came from a human donor in a cohort sampled during active COVID-19.

CDR3 in DNA: TGTGCCAGCAGTTACTCGACTAGCTCGGATACGCAGTATTTT. Amino acids: CASSYSTSSDTQYF. This chain joins TRBV6-5 and TRBJ2-3; 7 bases match TRBD2. CDR3 length equals 14 residues. From germline, CDR1 is MNHEY and CDR2 SVGAGI. The V and J ends lost 0 bases and 6 bases, in that order; junction bases with no gene match: 3.